One and the same sample provided the 31 T cell receptor beta chains below, sequenced in a study of T cell responses to AZD1222 COVID-19 vaccine (dated by TCRdb to the early 2020s). The intended sense of this specimen's time point label: about 28 days (+/-7) after the second vaccine dose. Library generation was performed with the immunoSEQ multiplex PCR assay. Held by TCRdb, this immuneACCESS table contains in-frame sequences only and omits some clones. Under half of the omission traces to an unresolved V gene where checked; the cause of the rest is unknown. For this sample there are some 180,000 clones; around nine tenths appear just once. Less than 1.3% of the sample rests with the top ten. Sequencing used peripheral blood, obtained 28 days after the second AZD1222 dose. The source of these receptors is an adult who received the AZD1222 COVID-19 vaccine.

To note about this clone: A much bigger clone sits one base away, suggesting this may be a read error. The chain joins TRBV3-1 (or the pseudogene TRBV3-2) to TRBJ1-2; unclear D gene. There are 13 residues in the CDR3. Trimming removed 2 bases from V and 4 bases from J, with 8 bases in between. Per the germline V gene, CDR1 is LGHDT and CDR2 is YNNKEL (reference sequence). For the CDR3, the DNA is TGTGCCAGCAGCCAACAGGAGGGCTATGGCTACACCTTC. This codes for CASSQQEGYGYTF.

CDR3 amino acids: CATSDLTLGTGERYGYTF. CDR3 nucleotides: TGTGCCACCAGTGATCTAACGCTGGGGACAGGGGAGCGCTATGGCTACACCTTC. The chain uses TRBV24-1 and TRBJ1-2; 10 nucleotides align to TRBD1. With V trimmed by 3 bases and J by 4 bases, 13 bases remained unmatched. From germline, CDR1 is KGHDR and CDR2 SFDVKD. This CDR3 comprises 18 residues.

This chain joins TRBV3-1 (or the pseudogene TRBV3-2) and TRBJ2-2; 7 bases are a match to TRBD2. There are 13 residues in the CDR3. Trimming removed 11 bases from V and 3 bases from J; junction bases left unmatched: 6. The germline V gene encodes CDR1 LGHDT and CDR2 YNNKEL (reference sequence). The CDR3 DNA reads TGTGCCGTAGGCGGGGGATACACCGGGGAGCTGTTTTTT. Its translation: CAVGGGYTGELFF.

The V call is TRBV6-5, the J call TRBJ1-3, with 8 nucleotides matching TRBD1. The trim removed 5 bases at V and 9 bases at J, leaving 12 bases unmatched. Germline assignment: CDR1 MNHEY and CDR2 SVGAGI. The CDR3 is made up of 15 amino acids. CDR3 protein: CASSRDRPSLGTIYF. As DNA, the CDR3 is TGTGCCAGCAGTAGGGACAGGCCCTCCTTGGGCACCATATATTTT.

V usage is TRBV6-1 and J usage is TRBJ2-7, with TRBD2 identical over 8 bases. CDR3 length equals 16 residues. V gave up 4 bases and J gave up 6 bases; unmatched junction bases: 14. In germline, CDR1 is MNHNS, CDR2 SASEGT. The chain's CDR3 is CASSGLAGGGTGEQYF. The CDR3 DNA follows: TGTGCCAGCAGTGGATTAGCCGGGGGGGGTACCGGCGAGCAGTACTTC.

This sequence joins TRBV6-5 and TRBJ1-1; D may be TRBD1 (5 bases). Trimming removed 4 bases from V and 5 bases from J, with 14 bases in between. This CDR3 is 14 amino acids long. Germline lookup yields CDR1 MNHEY and CDR2 SVGAGI. The CDR3 DNA reads as TGTGCCAGCAGTTCTACGACGGGGGGGACTGAAGCTTTCTTT. Translation gives CASSSTTGGTEAFF.

The chain carries TRBV9 and TRBJ1-2; a weak D match, TRBD1 (6 bases). The CDR3 contains 15 residues. V was cut by 3 bases and J by 6 bases, with 18 bases left in between. Germline V lookup: CDR1 SGDLS, CDR2 YYNGEE. The CDR3 DNA reads as TGTGCCAGCAGCGAGGATCCGACAGGACGAGATGGCTACACCTTC. Translating gives CASSEDPTGRDGYTF.

The chain joins TRBV15 to TRBJ1-2, with 9 bases aligning to TRBD1. Germline trimming cut 4 bases from V and 4 bases from J; bases unmatched to any gene: 7. Germline V gene data show CDR1 as LNHNV and CDR2 as YYDKDF (reference sequence). The CDR3 spans 15 residues. The DNA for the CDR3 is TGTGCCACCAGCACCGGGACAGGGACCCTCTATGGCTACACCTTC. Translating gives CATSTGTGTLYGYTF.

The J gene is TRBJ2-2, the V gene TRBV5-8; 7 bases agree with TRBD1. This CDR3 has 14 amino acids. V dropped 7 bases and J dropped 1; count of bases not matched to a gene: 4. Germline V gene data show CDR1 as SGHTS and CDR2 as YDEGEE. CDR3 DNA sequence: TGTGCCAGCCGCAGGGGGAAGAACACCGGGGAGCTGTTTTTT. Its translation is CASRRGKNTGELFF.

This chain connects TRBV5-1 to TRBJ1-4; a weak D match, TRBD1 (5 bases). The germline V and J ends were trimmed by 0 bases and 4 bases, with 13 bases remaining between them. CDR3 length: 16 amino acids. Germline CDR1 reads SGHRS; CDR2 reads YFSETQ. In nucleotides, the CDR3 is TGCGCCAGCAGCTTGGGAGGGGTTTGGGGTAATGAAAAACTGTTTTTT. This sequence encodes CASSLGGVWGNEKLFF. The variable domain in full, with the rest retrieved from reference TRBV5-1 and TRBJ1-4, is KAGVTQTPRYLIKTRGQQVTLSCSPISGHRSVSWYQQTPGQGLQFLFEYFSETQRNKGNFPGRFSGRQFSNSRSEMNVSTLELGDSALYLCASSLGGVWGNEKLFFGSGTQLSVL.

This clone was seen a handful of times. The chain has TRBV2 and TRBJ1-5, with 8 bases lining up with TRBD1. Trimming at V came to 4 bases and at J to 2 bases, leaving 7 bases not matched to a gene. Germline V gene lookup returns CDR1 SNHLY and CDR2 FYNNEI. This CDR3 contains 16 residues. Here the CDR3 reads CASSVRETGGNQPQHF. CDR3 coding DNA: TGTGCCAGCAGTGTCAGAGAGACAGGGGGCAATCAGCCCCAGCATTTT.

V usage is TRBV5-6 and J usage is TRBJ2-7; 7 nucleotides match TRBD1. Germline trimming cut 1 base from V and 0 bases from J; bases unmatched to any gene: 4. The CDR3 sequence is 15 residues long. Germline V gives CDR1 SGHDT, CDR2 YYEEEE. Here the CDR3 DNA reads TGTGCCAGCAGCTTGAGAAGGACAGGCTCCTACGAGCAGTACTTC. This encodes CASSLRRTGSYEQYF. Drawing the rest from reference TRBV5-6 and TRBJ2-7, the complete variable domain is DAGVTQSPTHLIKTRGQQVTLRCSPKSGHDTVSWYQQALGQGPQFIFQYYEEEERQRGNFPDRFSGHQFPNYSSELNVNALLLGDSALYLCASSLRRTGSYEQYFGPGTRLTVT.

The chain carries TRBV7-2 and TRBJ1-3; D unresolved. This CDR3 has 14 residues. The germline V and J ends were trimmed by 5 bases and 4 bases, with 12 bases remaining between them. Per the germline V gene, CDR1 is SGHTA and CDR2 is FQGNSA. In nucleotides, the CDR3 is TGTGCCAGCAGCCAAAACCCCGGGGGAAACACCATATATTTT. Amino acids: CASSQNPGGNTIYF.

V and J are TRBV3-1 (or the pseudogene TRBV3-2) and TRBJ1-1; tentative D call: TRBD1 (5 bases). Trimming removed 4 bases at V and 3 bases at J, with 15 bases between. CDR1 is LGHDT, CDR2 YNNKEL, per germline (reference sequence). The CDR3 runs to 15 residues. CDR3 sequence reads: CASSRGGTGYTEAFF. The CDR3 nucleotides read TGTGCCAGCAGCCGTGGGGGTACGGGGTACACTGAAGCTTTCTTT.

The V call is TRBV15, the J call TRBJ1-6; D unresolved. Germline V gene lookup returns CDR1 LNHNV and CDR2 YYDKDF (reference sequence). Trimming removed 4 bases from V and 0 bases from J, with 16 bases in between. This CDR3 region has 18 residues. CDR3 protein: CATSIHRGLSSYNSPLHF. The DNA for the CDR3 is TGTGCCACCAGCATCCACCGTGGACTTAGCTCCTATAATTCACCCCTCCACTTT. Combining the CDR3 with reference TRBV15 and TRBJ1-6 gives the whole variable domain DAMVIQNPRYQVTQFGKPVTLSCSQTLNHNVMYWYQQKSSQAPKLLFHYYDKDFNNEADTPDNFQSRRPNTSFCFLDIRSPGLGDTAMYLCATSIHRGLSSYNSPLHFGNGTRLTVT.

The chain combines TRBV11-2 with TRBJ2-2, with D perhaps being TRBD1 or TRBD2 (6 bases each). The germline V gene encodes CDR1 SGHAT and CDR2 FQNNGV. V lost 6 bases to trimming and J lost 4 bases, with 18 bases between them. This CDR3 has 16 residues. The DNA of the CDR3 is TGTGCCAGCAGAGCCCTGATGGGGGGCAGCACCGGGGAGCTGTTTTTT. Translating it yields CASRALMGGSTGELFF.

The CDR3 region has the DNA TGTGCCAGCAGCTTGAGGGGCCTTAGCACAGATACGCAGTATTTT. It yields the protein CASSLRGLSTDTQYF. V usage is TRBV5-4 and J usage is TRBJ2-3; D might be TRBD1 (5 bases). There are 15 residues in the CDR3. Between the trimmed V and J ends, which lost 1 base and 0 bases, there was a span of 9 bases. Germline CDR1 SGHNT, CDR2 YYREEE (reference sequence).

The V gene is TRBV27, the J gene TRBJ1-2; 8 bases fit TRBD1. V dropped 4 bases and J dropped 5; count of bases not matched to a gene: 9. The CDR3 has 15 residues. Germline CDR1 and CDR2: MNHEY and SMNVEV (reference sequence). The CDR3 region is CASSSIRGRQYGYTF. The CDR3 DNA is TGTGCCAGCAGTTCCATCAGGGGGCGTCAATATGGCTACACCTTC.

This clone was observed once. The gene calls are TRBV5-1 and TRBJ2-2; 12 bases map to TRBD1. Germline CDR1 is SGHRS and CDR2 is YFSETQ. This CDR3 has 17 residues. V lost 6 bases, J lost 4 bases, and 10 bases stayed unmatched. The DNA of the CDR3 is TGCGCCAGCACAAACAACCCGGGACAGGGGGCCACCGGGGAGCTGTTTTTT. Translated, it gives CASTNNPGQGATGELFF.

This clone was found once. The J gene is TRBJ2-2, the V gene TRBV7-2; no reliable D call. The CDR3 loop spans 13 amino acids. V was shortened by 5 bases and J by 5 bases, with 9 bases between the two germline ends. Looked up from germline, CDR1 is SGHTA and CDR2 is FQGNSA. The DNA for the CDR3 is TGTGCCAGCAGCCGTGACCCGACCGGGGAGCTGTTTTTT. As protein: CASSRDPTGELFF.

V is TRBV15 and J is TRBJ1-2; D uncertain. The CDR3 sequence is 17 residues long. CDR1 is LNHNV, CDR2 YYDKDF, per germline (reference sequence). V lost 5 bases to trimming and J lost 3 bases, with 22 bases between them. CDR3 loop: CATSRTYGRQEHYGYTF. In DNA, the CDR3 is TGTGCCACCAGCCGAACATACGGGAGACAAGAACACTATGGCTACACCTTC.

V is TRBV3-1 (or the pseudogene TRBV3-2) and J is TRBJ2-7; D remains ambiguous. CDR1 LGHDT and CDR2 YNNKEL come from the germline V gene (reference sequence). This CDR3 is built from 11 residues. Trimming removed 2 bases at V and 7 bases at J, with 6 bases between. CDR3 nucleotide sequence: TGTGCCAGCAGCCAAATGGGAGAGCAGTACTTC. Encoded protein: CASSQMGEQYF.

The chain carries TRBV5-1 and TRBJ1-5, with D unclear. This CDR3 region has 16 residues. V lost 4 bases to trimming and J lost 6 bases, with 20 bases between them. Germline V gene lookup returns CDR1 SGHRS and CDR2 YFSETQ. The CDR3, as DNA: TGCGCCAGCAGCCCAGAACCGGGCAGGTCGGGTCAGCCCCAGCATTTT. It is translated as CASSPEPGRSGQPQHF.

V usage is TRBV6-5 and J usage is TRBJ1-6; TRBD1 matches at 10 bases. The germline V gene encodes CDR1 MNHEY and CDR2 SVGAGI. The CDR3 length is 12 residues. Trimming cost V 9 bases and J 7 bases; bases outside gene matches: 0. The CDR3 bases are TGTGCCAGGGGACAGGGGAATTCACCCCTCCACTTT. Its protein product is CARGQGNSPLHF.

The chain recombines TRBV6-1 with TRBJ2-5; D not resolved. The germline V and J ends were trimmed by 3 bases and 0 bases, with 11 bases remaining between them. This CDR3 comprises 15 residues. Germline assignment: CDR1 MNHNS and CDR2 SASEGT. DNA of the CDR3: TGTGCCAGCAGTGAGGGTCTGTGGGACCAAGAGACCCAGTACTTC. Translation: CASSEGLWDQETQYF.

CDR3: CASSVRRQGAGEQYF. CDR3 in DNA: TGTGCCAGCAGTGTGAGGAGGCAGGGGGCTGGGGAGCAGTACTTC. The V and J genes are TRBV2 and TRBJ2-7; 8 bases match TRBD1. Germline V gene lookup returns CDR1 SNHLY and CDR2 FYNNEI. This CDR3 has 15 amino acids. The J segment lost 7 bases and the V segment lost 4 bases, leaving 12 bases of the junction unmatched.

The chain employs TRBV9 and TRBJ1-6, with 10 bases identical to TRBD1. J was trimmed by 5 bases and V by 3 bases; bases with no gene match: 8. The CDR3 totals 17 residues. Germline V gene sequence: CDR1 SGDLS, CDR2 YYNGEE. CDR3 sequence (DNA): TGTGCCAGCAGCGCCGCGGGACAGGGGTTCAATAATTCACCCCTCCACTTT. It codes for CASSAAGQGFNNSPLHF.

This clone was recorded once. The chain joins TRBV2 to TRBJ1-1; no reliable D call. The germline CDR1 and CDR2 sequences are SNHLY and FYNNEI. The ends were cut back, 3 bases at V and 2 bases at J, with 13 bases in the middle. This CDR3 spans 15 amino acids. The CDR3 sequence: CASSDRHFSNTEAFF. The CDR3 DNA follows: TGTGCCAGCAGTGACCGACACTTCTCCAACACTGAAGCTTTCTTT. The variable domain in full, completed from reference TRBV2 and TRBJ1-1, reads EPEVTQTPSHQVTQMGQEVILRCVPISNHLYFYWYRQILGQKVEFLVSFYNNEISEKSEIFDDQFSVERPDGSNFTLKIRSTKLEDSAMYFCASSDRHFSNTEAFFGQGTRLTVV.

V and J are TRBV6-1 and TRBJ1-1; perhaps TRBD1 as D (6 bases). In germline, CDR1 is MNHNS, CDR2 SASEGT. The V end lost 0 bases, the J end lost 4 bases, and 6 bases lay between the germline ends. The CDR3 runs 13 residues. The CDR3 loop is CASSEAGGTEAFF. In nucleotides, the CDR3 is TGTGCCAGCAGTGAAGCAGGGGGCACTGAAGCTTTCTTT.

The CDR3 DNA is TGTGCCAGCGTAGGGGATTCACCCCTCCACTTT. Protein sequence: CASVGDSPLHF. The chain joins TRBV28 to TRBJ1-6, with D perhaps TRBD1 (5 bases). CDR1 is MDHEN, CDR2 SYDVKM, per germline. CDR3 size: 11 residues. With 8 bases removed from V and 8 bases from J, the gap between germline ends came to 7 bases.

The chain links TRBV6-5 to TRBJ2-7, with D perhaps matching TRBD1 (5 bases). With 8 bases removed from V and 0 bases from J, the gap between germline ends came to 11 bases. CDR1 MNHEY and CDR2 SVGAGI come from the germline V gene. The CDR3 consists of 13 residues. The CDR3 loop is CASQGFGSYEQYF. The CDR3 DNA sequence: TGTGCCAGCCAGGGTTTTGGCTCCTACGAGCAGTACTTC.